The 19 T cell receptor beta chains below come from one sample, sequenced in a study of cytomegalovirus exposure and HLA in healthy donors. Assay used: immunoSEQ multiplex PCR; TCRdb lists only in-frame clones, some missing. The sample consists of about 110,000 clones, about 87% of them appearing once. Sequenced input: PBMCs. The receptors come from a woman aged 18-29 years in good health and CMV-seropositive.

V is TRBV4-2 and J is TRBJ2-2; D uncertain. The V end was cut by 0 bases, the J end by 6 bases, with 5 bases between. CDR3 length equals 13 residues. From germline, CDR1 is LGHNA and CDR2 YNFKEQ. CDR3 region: CASSQDLAGELFF. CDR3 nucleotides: TGTGCCAGCAGCCAAGATCTTGCCGGGGAGCTGTTTTTT.

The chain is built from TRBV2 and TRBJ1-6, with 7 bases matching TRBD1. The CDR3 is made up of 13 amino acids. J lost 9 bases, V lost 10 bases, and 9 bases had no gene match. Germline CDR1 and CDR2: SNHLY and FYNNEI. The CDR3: CATVKGASSPLHF. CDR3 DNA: TGTGCCACAGTAAAGGGGGCTAGTTCACCCCTCCACTTT. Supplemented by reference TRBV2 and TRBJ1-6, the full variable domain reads EPEVTQTPSHQVTQMGQEVILRCVPISNHLYFYWYRQILGQKVEFLVSFYNNEISEKSEIFDDQFSVERPDGSNFTLKIRSTKLEDSAMYFCATVKGASSPLHFGNGTRLTVT.

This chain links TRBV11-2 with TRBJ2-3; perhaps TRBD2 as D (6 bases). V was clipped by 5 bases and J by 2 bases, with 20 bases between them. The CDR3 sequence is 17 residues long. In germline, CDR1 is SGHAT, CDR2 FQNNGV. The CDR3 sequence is CASSDPGGALVTDTQYF. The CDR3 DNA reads TGTGCCAGCAGCGACCCCGGAGGGGCCCTAGTCACAGATACGCAGTATTTT.

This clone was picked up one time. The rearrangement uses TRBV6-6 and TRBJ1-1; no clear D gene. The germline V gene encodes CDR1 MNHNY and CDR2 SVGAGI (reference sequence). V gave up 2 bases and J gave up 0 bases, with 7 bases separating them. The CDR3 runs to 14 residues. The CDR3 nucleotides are TGTGCCAGCAGTTACGGGCAGATGAACACTGAAGCTTTCTTT. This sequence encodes CASSYGQMNTEAFF.

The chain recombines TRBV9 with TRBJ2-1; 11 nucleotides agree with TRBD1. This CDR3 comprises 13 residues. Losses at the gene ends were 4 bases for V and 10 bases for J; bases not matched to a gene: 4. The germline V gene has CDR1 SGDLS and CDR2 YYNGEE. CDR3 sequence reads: CASSPRTGGEQFF. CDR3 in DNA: TGTGCCAGCAGCCCCAGGACAGGGGGCGAGCAGTTCTTC.

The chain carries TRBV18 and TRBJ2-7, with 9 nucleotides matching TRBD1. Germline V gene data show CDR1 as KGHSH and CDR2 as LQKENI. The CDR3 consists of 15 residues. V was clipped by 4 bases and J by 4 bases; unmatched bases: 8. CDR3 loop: CASSQPGQGRYEQYF. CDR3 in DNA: TGTGCCAGCTCACAACCGGGACAGGGTAGGTACGAGCAGTACTTC.

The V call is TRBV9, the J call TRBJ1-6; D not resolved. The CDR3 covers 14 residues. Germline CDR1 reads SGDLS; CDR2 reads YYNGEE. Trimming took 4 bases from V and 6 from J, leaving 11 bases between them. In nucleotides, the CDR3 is TGTGCCAGCAGCCTGACTCTAGGTAATTCACCCCTCCACTTT. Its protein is CASSLTLGNSPLHF.

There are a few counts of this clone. CDR3 bases: TGTGCCAGCAGCCCGGGACAGGGGTACTATGGCTACACCTTC. The encoded protein is CASSPGQGYYGYTF. The rearrangement links TRBV11-2 to TRBJ1-2; 10 positions agree with TRBD1. CDR3 length: 14 amino acids. The V and J ends lost 5 bases and 3 bases, in that order; junction bases with no gene match: 3. CDR1 and CDR2 (germline): SGHAT, FQNNGV. The full variable domain, with the rest looked up from reference TRBV11-2 and TRBJ1-2, is EAGVAQSPRYKIIEKRQSVAFWCNPISGHATLYWYQQILGQGPKLLIQFQNNGVVDDSQLPKDRFSAERLKGVDSTLKIQPAKLEDSAVYLCASSPGQGYYGYTFGSGTRLTVV.

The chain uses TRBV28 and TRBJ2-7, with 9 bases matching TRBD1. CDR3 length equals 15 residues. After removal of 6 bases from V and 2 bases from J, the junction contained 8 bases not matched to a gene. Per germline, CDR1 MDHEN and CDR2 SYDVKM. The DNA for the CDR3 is TGTGCCAGCAGCACATACAGGGGGCCTCCCTACGAGCAGTACTTC. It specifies CASSTYRGPPYEQYF.

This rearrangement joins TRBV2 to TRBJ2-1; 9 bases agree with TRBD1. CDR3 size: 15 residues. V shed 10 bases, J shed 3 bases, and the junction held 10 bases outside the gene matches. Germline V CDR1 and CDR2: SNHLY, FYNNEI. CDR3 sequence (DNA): TGTGCCACGAAACCAGGGACAGGGTACTACAATGAGCAGTTCTTC. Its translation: CATKPGTGYYNEQFF.

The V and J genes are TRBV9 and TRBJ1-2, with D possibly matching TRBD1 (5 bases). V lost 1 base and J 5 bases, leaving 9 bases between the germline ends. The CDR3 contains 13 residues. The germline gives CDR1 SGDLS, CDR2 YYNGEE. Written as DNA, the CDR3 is TGTGCCAGCAGCGTACCAGGGCGATATGGCTACACCTTC. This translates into CASSVPGRYGYTF.

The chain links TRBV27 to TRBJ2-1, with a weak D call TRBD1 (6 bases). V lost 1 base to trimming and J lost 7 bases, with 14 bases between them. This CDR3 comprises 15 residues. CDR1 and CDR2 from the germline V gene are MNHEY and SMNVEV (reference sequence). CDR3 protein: CASSLWKGESNEQFF. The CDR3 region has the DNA TGTGCCAGCAGTTTATGGAAGGGGGAATCAAATGAGCAGTTCTTC.

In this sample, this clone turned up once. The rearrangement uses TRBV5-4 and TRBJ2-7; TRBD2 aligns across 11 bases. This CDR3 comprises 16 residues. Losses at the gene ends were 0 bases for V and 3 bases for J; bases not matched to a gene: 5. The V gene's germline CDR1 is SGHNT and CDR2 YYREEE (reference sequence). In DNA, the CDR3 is TGTGCCAGCAGCTTGGGGCTAGCGGGGGGCCTCTACGAGCAGTACTTC. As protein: CASSLGLAGGLYEQYF.

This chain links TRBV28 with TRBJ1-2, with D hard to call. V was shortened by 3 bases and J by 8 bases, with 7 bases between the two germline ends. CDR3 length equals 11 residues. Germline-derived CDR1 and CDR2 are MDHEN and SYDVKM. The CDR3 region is CASSLEQGYTF. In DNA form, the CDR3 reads TGTGCCAGCAGTTTGGAACAGGGCTACACCTTC.

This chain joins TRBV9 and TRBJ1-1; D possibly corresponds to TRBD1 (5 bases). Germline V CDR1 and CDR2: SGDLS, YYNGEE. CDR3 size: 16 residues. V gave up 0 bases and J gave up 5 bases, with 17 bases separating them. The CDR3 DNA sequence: TGTGCCAGCAGCGTAGGCCAGGGAGGTTTGTTGACTGAAGCTTTCTTT. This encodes CASSVGQGGLLTEAFF.

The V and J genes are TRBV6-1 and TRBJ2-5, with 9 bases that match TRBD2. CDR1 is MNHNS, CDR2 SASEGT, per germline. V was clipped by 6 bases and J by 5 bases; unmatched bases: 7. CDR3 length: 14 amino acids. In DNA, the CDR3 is TGTGCCAGCAGAGAGGGACTAGCTAGGGAGACCCAGTACTTC. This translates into CASREGLARETQYF.

The CDR3 nucleotides read TGTGCCAGCAGTGGGACAGTCGGGCAGTACGTC. Protein product: CASSGTVGQYV. V and J are TRBV2 and TRBJ2-7, with D maybe TRBD1 (6 bases). CDR3 length: 11 amino acids. In germline, CDR1 is SNHLY, CDR2 FYNNEI. The V end was cut by 4 bases, the J end by 9 bases, with 10 bases between.

The CDR3 sequence: CATSRDMPAYEQYF. The CDR3 nucleotides are TGTGCCACCAGCAGAGATATGCCGGCCTACGAGCAGTACTTC. This rearrangement joins TRBV15 to TRBJ2-7; D uncertain. The germline V gene has CDR1 LNHNV and CDR2 YYDKDF (reference sequence). The CDR3 runs to 14 residues. V dropped 0 bases and J dropped 2 bases, with 8 bases sitting between them.

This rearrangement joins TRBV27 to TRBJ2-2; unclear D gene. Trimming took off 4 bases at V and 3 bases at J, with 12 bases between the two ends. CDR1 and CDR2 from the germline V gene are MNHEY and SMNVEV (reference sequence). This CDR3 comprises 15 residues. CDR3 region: CASSSVFHYTGELFF. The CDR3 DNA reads TGTGCCAGCAGTTCGGTTTTCCATTACACCGGGGAGCTGTTTTTT.